Following are 27 T cell receptor beta chains from one sample sequenced in a study of CD8 T cells in Susac syndrome. With random hexamers, 0.5 to 1 ug RNA was reverse transcribed. In TCRdb, the immunoSEQ multiplex PCR reads were re-called with MiXCR into one record per CDR3 protein. The sample shows a few hundred thousand distinct CDR3 sequences, 95% of them seen only once. The specimen was CD4+ T cells from PBMCs. The source is a human donor with multiple sclerosis.

The chain combines TRBV29-1 with TRBJ2-5, with 7 bases that match TRBD1. V lost 5 bases and J lost 5; bases outside the gene matches: 8. There are 13 residues in the CDR3. The germline V gene has CDR1 SQVTM and CDR2 ANQGSEA. CDR3 loop: CSVNTGARETQYF. The CDR3 DNA sequence: TGCAGCGTTAACACAGGGGCCCGTGAGACCCAGTACTTC.

This chain connects TRBV20-1 to TRBJ2-3; 7 bases line up with TRBD1. The CDR3 totals 14 residues. The V and J ends lost 6 bases and 4 bases, in that order; junction bases with no gene match: 10. Germline loops: CDR1 DFQATT, CDR2 SNEGSKA (reference sequence). CDR3 residues: CSANGQGVPDTQYF. The CDR3 coding sequence is TGCAGTGCCAACGGGCAGGGGGTCCCAGATACGCAGTATTTT.

The V gene is TRBV20-1, the J gene TRBJ1-6; D not certain. Looked up from germline, CDR1 is DFQATT and CDR2 is SNEGSKA (reference sequence). Trimming took off 6 bases at V and 10 bases at J, with 16 bases between the two ends. The CDR3 contains 13 residues. In nucleotides, the CDR3 is TGCAGTGCCAGGACCTCCCCCCGCTCACCCCTCCACTTT. Residues: CSARTSPRSPLHF.

The chain joins TRBV6-5 to TRBJ2-5, with a tentative D call TRBD1 (5 bases). Germline-derived CDR1 and CDR2 are MNHEY and SVGAGI. This CDR3 spans 14 amino acids. Trimming shortened V by 0 bases and J by 4 bases, and 9 bases separated the two germline ends. The CDR3 coding sequence is TGTGCCAGCAGTTACTCCAGGGTTTCAGAGACCCAGTACTTC. Protein: CASSYSRVSETQYF.

The gene calls are TRBV20-1 and TRBJ2-2; D call uncertain. V lost 2 bases and J lost 0, with 10 bases in between. Germline V gives CDR1 DFQATT, CDR2 SNEGSKA (reference sequence). The CDR3 runs 15 residues. The CDR3 sequence: CSARSMTPNTGELFF. The CDR3 DNA follows: TGCAGTGCTAGATCGATGACACCGAACACCGGGGAGCTGTTTTTT.

This clonotype has only one observation. The chain couples TRBV29-1 to TRBJ1-4; TRBD1 is a possible D gene (5 bases). V was shortened by 6 bases and J by 4 bases, with 9 bases between the two germline ends. CDR3 length: 12 amino acids. Germline lookup yields CDR1 SQVTM and CDR2 ANQGSEA. Written as DNA, the CDR3 is TGCAGCGTGGGACGGAGTAATGAAAAACTGTTTTTT. Translated: CSVGRSNEKLFF.

The J gene is TRBJ2-3, the V gene TRBV5-1; no definite D call. The CDR3 covers 14 residues. Germline loops: CDR1 SGHRS, CDR2 YFSETQ. V dropped 1 base and J dropped 2 bases, with 8 bases sitting between them. The CDR3 nucleotides are TGCGCCAGCAGCTTGACTCAGTCCACAGATACGCAGTATTTT. It specifies CASSLTQSTDTQYF.

The V call is TRBV20-1, the J call TRBJ2-3, with D possibly called TRBD1 or TRBD2 (6 bases each). Trimming took off 3 bases at V and 5 bases at J, with 12 bases between the two ends. The CDR3 runs to 13 residues. Looked up from germline, CDR1 is DFQATT and CDR2 is SNEGSKA (reference sequence). This CDR3 is CSASSGARDTQYF. For the CDR3, the DNA is TGCAGTGCTAGTTCGGGGGCAAGAGATACGCAGTATTTT.

This chain connects TRBV15 to TRBJ1-4; perhaps TRBD1 as D (5 bases). Trimming left V 11 bases short and J 5 bases short, with 12 bases between. The germline CDR1 and CDR2 sequences are LNHNV and YYDKDF (reference sequence). The CDR3 has 12 amino acids. The CDR3 spells CASGRLNEKLFF. The CDR3 DNA follows: TGTGCCTCAGGGAGGCTGAATGAAAAACTGTTTTTT.

This clonotype was picked up a small number of times. The V call is TRBV20-1, the J call TRBJ1-1; 7 bases map to TRBD1. The CDR3 contains 13 residues. The germline CDR1 and CDR2 sequences are DFQATT and SNEGSKA (reference sequence). V was pared by 5 bases and J by 2 bases, with 5 bases of the junction left unmatched. CDR3 amino acids: CSAGDRANTEAFF. CDR3 bases: TGCAGTGCTGGTGACAGGGCCAACACTGAAGCTTTCTTT.

The CDR3 DNA follows: TGCAGTGCCCTTCCGGCTAGCGGGAGCAATGAGCAGTTCTTC. It yields the protein CSALPASGSNEQFF. The gene calls are TRBV20-1 and TRBJ2-1; 10 bases line up with TRBD2. The CDR3 totals 14 residues. Germline V gives CDR1 DFQATT, CDR2 SNEGSKA (reference sequence). The ends lost 6 bases at V and 6 bases at J; junction bases unmatched: 8.

The CDR3 bases are TGCGCCAGCAGCCAAGAAGGGGCAGGGAGGGACTATGGCTACACCTTC. Protein sequence: CASSQEGAGRDYGYTF. This chain connects TRBV4-1 to TRBJ1-2; possibly TRBD1 for D (5 bases). Deletions cut 0 bases from V and 3 bases from J, with 14 bases between. The germline gives CDR1 MGHRA, CDR2 YSYEKL. CDR3 length: 16 amino acids.

The V call is TRBV29-1, the J call TRBJ2-3; 9 nucleotides line up with TRBD1. Germline loops: CDR1 SQVTM, CDR2 ANQGSEA. The CDR3 totals 14 residues. Trimming removed 7 bases from V and 1 base from J; junction bases left unmatched: 6. As DNA, the CDR3 is TGCAGCGGGGGCCGGGACAGGGGCACAGATACGCAGTATTTT. This translates into CSGGRDRGTDTQYF.

The rearrangement links TRBV29-1 to TRBJ1-1; 8 positions match TRBD1. The CDR3 length is 14 residues. Trimming at V came to 1 base and at J to 1 base, leaving 2 bases not matched to a gene. Germline CDR1 is SQVTM and CDR2 is ANQGSEA. CDR3 DNA sequence: TGCAGCGTTGAAGGGGGGACAGGGAACACTGAAGCTTTCTTT. Its protein is CSVEGGTGNTEAFF.

The rearrangement uses TRBV7-9 and TRBJ2-2; D is uncertain. V dropped 4 bases and J dropped 4 bases, with 10 bases sitting between them. This CDR3 has 14 residues. Germline CDR1 reads SEHNR; CDR2 reads FQNEAQ (reference sequence). CDR3 protein: CASSSTRSTGELFF. The DNA for the CDR3 is TGTGCCAGCAGCTCCACACGTAGCACCGGGGAGCTGTTTTTT.

The chain employs TRBV25-1 and TRBJ1-1, with a tentative D call TRBD1 (6 bases). The ends were cut back, 4 bases at V and 0 bases at J, with 9 bases in the middle. Germline V gives CDR1 MGHDK, CDR2 SYGVNS. There are 14 residues in the CDR3. The CDR3 spells CASSAQGLNTEAFF. The CDR3 DNA reads TGTGCCAGCAGTGCTCAGGGGTTGAACACTGAAGCTTTCTTT. Full variable domain (outside the CDR3, taken from reference TRBV25-1 and TRBJ1-1): EADIYQTPRYLVIGTGKKITLECSQTMGHDKMYWYQQDPGMELHLIHYSYGVNSTEKGDLSSESTVSRIRTEHFPLTLESARPSHTSQYLCASSAQGLNTEAFFGQGTRLTVV.

This clonotype has a single count. The genes are TRBV3-1 and TRBJ2-5, with TRBD2 identical over 7 bases. The CDR3 runs to 14 residues. The germline V gene has CDR1 LGHDT and CDR2 YNNKEL (reference sequence). The J segment lost 4 bases and the V segment lost 5 bases, leaving 7 bases of the junction unmatched. DNA of the CDR3: TGTGCCAGCAGCGTGGGACTAATGGGAGAGACCCAGTACTTC. Translating it yields CASSVGLMGETQYF.

J is TRBJ1-2 and V is TRBV6-5; D is undetermined. Germline CDR1 is MNHEY and CDR2 is SVGAGI. The CDR3 length is 15 residues. Deletions cut 0 bases from V and 6 bases from J, with 14 bases between. CDR3 coding DNA: TGTGCCAGCAGTTACTCGATCTATCCCGAGAATGGCTACACCTTC. It codes for CASSYSIYPENGYTF.

The chain uses TRBV15 and TRBJ1-2, with a tentative D call TRBD1 (6 bases). V was trimmed by 5 bases and J by 4 bases, leaving 14 bases between them. The CDR3 runs to 14 residues. CDR1 LNHNV and CDR2 YYDKDF come from the germline V gene (reference sequence). CDR3 coding DNA: TGTGCCACCAGCCCTCGGACAGATTCCTATGGCTACACCTTC. Translation gives CATSPRTDSYGYTF.

CDR3 DNA: TGTGCCAGTATGCACCAGGGTTTCAGCGGTCAGCCCCAGCATTTT. Protein product: CASMHQGFSGQPQHF. V and J are TRBV19 and TRBJ1-5, with a weak D call TRBD1 (5 bases). V was cut by 7 bases and J by 6 bases, with 19 bases left in between. The CDR3 is made up of 15 amino acids. Germline V gene lookup returns CDR1 LNHDA and CDR2 SQIVND (reference sequence).

CDR3 sequence reads: CASSPWTVSNQPQHF. In DNA, the CDR3 is TGTGCCAGCAGTCCATGGACAGTTTCCAATCAGCCCCAGCATTTT. The chain is built from TRBV27 and TRBJ1-5, with a weak D call TRBD1 (6 bases). The CDR3 covers 15 residues. V shed 5 bases and J shed 3 bases, with 14 bases lying between them. Germline CDR1 and CDR2: MNHEY and SMNVEV (reference sequence).

The J gene is TRBJ2-1, the V gene TRBV2; D call uncertain. Germline CDR1 and CDR2: SNHLY and FYNNEI. Trimming removed 6 bases at V and 5 bases at J, with 20 bases between. CDR3 length: 16 residues. CDR3 nucleotides: TGTGCCAGCAGCCGGACGAAAACCATTGATCACAATGAGCAGTTCTTC. Protein sequence: CASSRTKTIDHNEQFF.

This chain connects TRBV29-1 to TRBJ2-2; the D gene is possibly TRBD1 (5 bases). The germline V gene has CDR1 SQVTM and CDR2 ANQGSEA. Trimming removed 6 bases at V and 1 base at J, with 12 bases between. The CDR3 extends over 14 amino acids. The CDR3 bases are TGCAGCGTCTTGGGGCTCCTGAACACCGGGGAGCTGTTTTTT. It codes for CSVLGLLNTGELFF.

The chain employs TRBV7-9 and TRBJ1-3; D might be TRBD1 (6 bases). Germline lookup yields CDR1 SEHNR and CDR2 FQNEAQ (reference sequence). Trimming left V 5 bases short and J 7 bases short, with 15 bases between. The CDR3 is 14 amino acids. The CDR3 DNA is TGTGCCAGCAGCATGACAGGAGGATGGAACACCATATATTTT. Amino acids: CASSMTGGWNTIYF.

The genes are TRBV24-1 and TRBJ2-3; D remains ambiguous. Germline V gene sequence: CDR1 KGHDR, CDR2 SFDVKD. Between the trimmed V and J ends, which lost 5 bases and 4 bases, there was a span of 9 bases. The length of the CDR3 is 13 residues. CDR3 nucleotide sequence: TGTGCCACCAGTGGACGTCTCGCAGATACGCAGTATTTT. This codes for CATSGRLADTQYF.

The V call is TRBV10-3, the J call TRBJ2-1; unclear D gene. The CDR3 contains 11 residues. Per the germline V gene, CDR1 is ENHRY and CDR2 is SYGVKD. Trimming shortened V by 4 bases and J by 4 bases, and 2 bases separated the two germline ends. DNA for the CDR3: TGTGCCATCAGTGGTTACAATGAGCAGTTCTTC. This sequence encodes CAISGYNEQFF.

The chain couples TRBV6-6 to TRBJ1-6, with 7 bases aligning to TRBD1. The V and J ends lost 4 bases and 14 bases, in that order; junction bases with no gene match: 8. The CDR3 is 13 amino acids. Germline V CDR1 and CDR2: MNHNY, SVGAGI (reference sequence). The CDR3 loop is CASSSGQPASLHF. CDR3 nucleotides: TGTGCCAGCAGTTCGGGACAGCCGGCGTCCCTCCACTTT.